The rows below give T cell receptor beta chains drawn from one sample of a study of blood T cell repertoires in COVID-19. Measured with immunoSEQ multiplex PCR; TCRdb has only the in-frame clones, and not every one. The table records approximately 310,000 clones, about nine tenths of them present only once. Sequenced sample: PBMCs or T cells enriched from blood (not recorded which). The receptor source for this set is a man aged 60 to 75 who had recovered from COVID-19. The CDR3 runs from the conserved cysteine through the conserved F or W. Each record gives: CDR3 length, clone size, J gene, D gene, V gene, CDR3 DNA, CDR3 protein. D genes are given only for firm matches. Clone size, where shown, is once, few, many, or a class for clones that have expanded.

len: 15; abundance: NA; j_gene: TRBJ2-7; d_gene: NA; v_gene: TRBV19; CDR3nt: TGTGCCAGTAGTACCCGAAGCGGTCCGACCTACGAGCAGTACTTC; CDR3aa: CASSTRSGPTYEQYF
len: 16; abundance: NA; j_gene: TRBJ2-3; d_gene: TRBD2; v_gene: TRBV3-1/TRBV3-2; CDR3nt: TGTGCCAGCAGCCAAGGACTAGCGGGAGCGCCAGATACGCAGTATTTT; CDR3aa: CASSQGLAGAPDTQYF
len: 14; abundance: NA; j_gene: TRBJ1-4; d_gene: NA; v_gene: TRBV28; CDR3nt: TGTGCCAGCAGCCCAACAGGGTTTAGGGAAAAACTGTTTTTT; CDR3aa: CASSPTGFREKLFF
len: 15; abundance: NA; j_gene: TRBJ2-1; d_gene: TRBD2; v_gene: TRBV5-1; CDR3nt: TGCGCCAGCAGCCGTGGGACTAGCGGGAATTATGAGCAGTTCTTC; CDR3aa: CASSRGTSGNYEQFF
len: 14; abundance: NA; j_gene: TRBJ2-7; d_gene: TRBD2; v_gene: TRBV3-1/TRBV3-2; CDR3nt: TGTGCCAGCAGCCAAGACACCGCGGGGGACGAGCAGTACTTC; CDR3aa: CASSQDTAGDEQYF
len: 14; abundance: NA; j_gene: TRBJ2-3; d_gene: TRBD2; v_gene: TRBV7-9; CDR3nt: TGTGCCAGCAAAGGGAGGGCCTGGTCAGATACGCAGTATTTT; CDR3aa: CASKGRAWSDTQYF
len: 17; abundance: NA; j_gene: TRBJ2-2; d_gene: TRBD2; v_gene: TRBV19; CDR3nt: TGTGCCAGTAGCCCTAGCGGGAGAAGGGGTCGAACCGGGGAGCTGTTTTTT; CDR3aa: CASSPSGRRGRTGELFF
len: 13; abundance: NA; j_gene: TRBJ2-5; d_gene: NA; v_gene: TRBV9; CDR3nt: TGTGCCAGCAGCCGAAGCGGCCAAGAGACCCAGTACTTC; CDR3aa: CASSRSGQETQYF
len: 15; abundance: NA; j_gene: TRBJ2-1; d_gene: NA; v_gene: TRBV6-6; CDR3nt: TGTGCCAGCCATGGTACGGGAGAGGTCTACAATGAGCAGTTCTTC; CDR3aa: CASHGTGEVYNEQFF
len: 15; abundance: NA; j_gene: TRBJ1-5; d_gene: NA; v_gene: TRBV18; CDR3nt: TGTGCCAGCTCACCGCGGCTAAATAGCAATCAGCCCCAGCATTTT; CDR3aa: CASSPRLNSNQPQHF
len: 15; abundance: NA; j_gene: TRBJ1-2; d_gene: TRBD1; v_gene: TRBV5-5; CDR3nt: TGTGCCAGCAGCCTTCAGACAGGGGGGCCGGGAGGCTACACCTTC; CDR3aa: CASSLQTGGPGGYTF
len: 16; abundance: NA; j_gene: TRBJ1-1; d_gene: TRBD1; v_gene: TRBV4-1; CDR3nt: TGCGCCAGCAGCCAAGGAGCCGCAGGGGGGAACACTGAAGCTTTCTTT; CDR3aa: CASSQGAAGGNTEAFF
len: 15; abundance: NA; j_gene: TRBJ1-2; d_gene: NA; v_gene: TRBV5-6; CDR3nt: TGTGCCAGCAGCTCTACAGCTATCCCTAACTATGGCTACACCTTC; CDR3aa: CASSSTAIPNYGYTF
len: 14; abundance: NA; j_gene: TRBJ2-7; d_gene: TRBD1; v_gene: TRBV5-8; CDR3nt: TGTGCCAGCAGCCCCAGGACAGGATCTTACGAGCAGTACTTC; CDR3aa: CASSPRTGSYEQYF
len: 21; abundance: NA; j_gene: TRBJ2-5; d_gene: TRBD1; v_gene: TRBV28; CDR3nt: TGTGCCAGCAGTTTTGGCCCTAGTTTGAGGGACAGGGGGCTTACACAAGAGACCCAGTACTTC; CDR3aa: CASSFGPSLRDRGLTQETQYF
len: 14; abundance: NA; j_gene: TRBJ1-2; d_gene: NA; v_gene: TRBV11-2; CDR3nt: TGTGCCAGCAGCTTAGCCCCCCAGGACTATGGCTACACCTTC; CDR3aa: CASSLAPQDYGYTF
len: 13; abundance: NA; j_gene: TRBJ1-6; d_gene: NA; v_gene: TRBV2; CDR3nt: TGTGCCAGCAGTGAGCAGTCTAATTCACCCCTCCACTTT; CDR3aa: CASSEQSNSPLHF
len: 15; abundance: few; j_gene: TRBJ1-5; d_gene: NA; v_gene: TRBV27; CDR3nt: TGTGCCAGCAGATCCCCGGGCAAACGGGGTCAGCCCCAGCATTTT; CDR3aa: CASRSPGKRGQPQHF
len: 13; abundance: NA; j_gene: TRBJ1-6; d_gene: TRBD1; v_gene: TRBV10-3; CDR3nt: TGTGCCATCAGTGGCCAGGGGGACTCACCCCTCCACTTT; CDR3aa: CAISGQGDSPLHF
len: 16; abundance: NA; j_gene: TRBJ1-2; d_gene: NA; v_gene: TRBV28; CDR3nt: TGTGCCAGCGGCTTGATCCGGAGTCAGGGAACCTATGGCTACACCTTC; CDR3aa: CASGLIRSQGTYGYTF
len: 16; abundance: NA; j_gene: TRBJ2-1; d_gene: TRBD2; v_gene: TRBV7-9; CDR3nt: TGTGCCAGCAGCTCCTATGGCACTAGCGGAATCAATGAGCAGTTCTTC; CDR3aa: CASSSYGTSGINEQFF
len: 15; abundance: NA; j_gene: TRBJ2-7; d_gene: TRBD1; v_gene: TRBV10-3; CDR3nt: TGTGCCATCAGTGACCCAAGACAGGGTCGGCACGAGCAGTACTTC; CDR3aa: CAISDPRQGRHEQYF
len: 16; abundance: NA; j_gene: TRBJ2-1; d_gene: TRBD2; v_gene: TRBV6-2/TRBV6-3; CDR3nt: TGTGCCAGCAGTTACTCGACGGGACTAGCGACCAATGAGCAGTTCTTC; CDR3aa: CASSYSTGLATNEQFF
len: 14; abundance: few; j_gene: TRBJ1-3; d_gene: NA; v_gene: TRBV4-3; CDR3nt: TGCGCCAGCAGCCAAGAGGGCAGGGGAAACACCATATATTTT; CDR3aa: CASSQEGRGNTIYF
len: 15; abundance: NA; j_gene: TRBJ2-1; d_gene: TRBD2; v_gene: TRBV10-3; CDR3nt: TGTGCCATCAGGGGACTAGCGGGAGTAGGCAATGAGCAGTTCTTC; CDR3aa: CAIRGLAGVGNEQFF
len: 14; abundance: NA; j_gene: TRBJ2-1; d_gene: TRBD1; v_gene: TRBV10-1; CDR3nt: TGCGCCAGCAGTGAGGGGGGACAGTTTCATGAGCAGTTCTTC; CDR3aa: CASSEGGQFHEQFF
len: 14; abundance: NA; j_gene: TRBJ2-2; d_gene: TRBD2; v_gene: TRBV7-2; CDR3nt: TGTGCCAGCAGCTTAGTTCGGGAGGGCGGGGAGCTGTTTTTT; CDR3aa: CASSLVREGGELFF
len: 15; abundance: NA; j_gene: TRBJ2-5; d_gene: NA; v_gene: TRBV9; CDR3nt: TGTGCCAGCAGCCCACGGGCAAGGCAGGGAGAGACCCAGTACTTC; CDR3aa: CASSPRARQGETQYF
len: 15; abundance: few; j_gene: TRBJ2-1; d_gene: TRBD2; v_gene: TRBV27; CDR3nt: TGTGCCAGCAGTTTGGGAGGGAGAATGAACAATGAGCAGTTCTTC; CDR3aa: CASSLGGRMNNEQFF
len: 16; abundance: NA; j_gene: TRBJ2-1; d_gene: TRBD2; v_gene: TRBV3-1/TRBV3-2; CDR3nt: TGTGCCAGCAGCCAAGATATAGCGGGAGTCTACAATGAGCAGTTCTTC; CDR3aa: CASSQDIAGVYNEQFF
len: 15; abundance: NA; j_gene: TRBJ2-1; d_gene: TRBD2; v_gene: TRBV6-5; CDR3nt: TGTGCCAGCAGTTACTCCCTAGCGGGAGTGGTTGAGCAGTTCTTC; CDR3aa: CASSYSLAGVVEQFF
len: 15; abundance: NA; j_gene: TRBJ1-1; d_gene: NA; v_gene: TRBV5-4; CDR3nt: TGTGCCAGCAGCTTGGCGCACCAAATTAGCTCTGAAGCTTTCTTT; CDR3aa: CASSLAHQISSEAFF
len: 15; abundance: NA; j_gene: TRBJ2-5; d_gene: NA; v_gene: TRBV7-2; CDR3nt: TGTGCCAGCAGCTTTTGGTCGACAGCACAAGAGACCCAGTACTTC; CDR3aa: CASSFWSTAQETQYF
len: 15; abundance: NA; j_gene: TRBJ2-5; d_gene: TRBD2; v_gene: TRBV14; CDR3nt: TGTGCCAGCAGCCAAGGTAGCGGGCACCAAGAGACCCAGTACTTC; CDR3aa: CASSQGSGHQETQYF
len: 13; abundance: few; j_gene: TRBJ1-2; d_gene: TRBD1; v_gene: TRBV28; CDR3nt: TGTGCCAGCAGGGACAGGGCCAACTATGGCTACACCTTC; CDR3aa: CASRDRANYGYTF
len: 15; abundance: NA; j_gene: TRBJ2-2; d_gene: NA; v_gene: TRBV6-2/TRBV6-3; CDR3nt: TGTGCCAGCAGTTTCGGGACTTCGAACACCGGGGAGCTGTTTTTT; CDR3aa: CASSFGTSNTGELFF
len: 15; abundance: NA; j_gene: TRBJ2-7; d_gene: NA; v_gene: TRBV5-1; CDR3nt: TGCGCCAGCAGCTTGGGTGTGGGAGTATCCTACGAGCAGTACTTC; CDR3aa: CASSLGVGVSYEQYF
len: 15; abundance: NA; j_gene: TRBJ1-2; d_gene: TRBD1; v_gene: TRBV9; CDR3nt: TGTGCCAGCAGCGACAGGGGGGGACCCCTGGGTGGCTACACCTTC; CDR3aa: CASSDRGGPLGGYTF
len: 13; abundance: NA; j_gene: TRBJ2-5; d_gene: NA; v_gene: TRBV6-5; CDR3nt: TGTGCCAGCAGAAGGGGGTTGGGTGAGACCCAGTACTTC; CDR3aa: CASRRGLGETQYF
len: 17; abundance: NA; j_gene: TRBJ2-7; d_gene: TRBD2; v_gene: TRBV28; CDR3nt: TGTGCCAGCAGTTTGAGACTAGCGGGAGAAATCTCCTACGAGCAGTACTTC; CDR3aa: CASSLRLAGEISYEQYF
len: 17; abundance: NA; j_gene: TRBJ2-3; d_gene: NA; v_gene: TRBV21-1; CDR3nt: TGTGCCAGCAGCAAGAAGAAGGGGCTAGTCTTCACAGATACGCAGTATTTT; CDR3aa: CASSKKKGLVFTDTQYF